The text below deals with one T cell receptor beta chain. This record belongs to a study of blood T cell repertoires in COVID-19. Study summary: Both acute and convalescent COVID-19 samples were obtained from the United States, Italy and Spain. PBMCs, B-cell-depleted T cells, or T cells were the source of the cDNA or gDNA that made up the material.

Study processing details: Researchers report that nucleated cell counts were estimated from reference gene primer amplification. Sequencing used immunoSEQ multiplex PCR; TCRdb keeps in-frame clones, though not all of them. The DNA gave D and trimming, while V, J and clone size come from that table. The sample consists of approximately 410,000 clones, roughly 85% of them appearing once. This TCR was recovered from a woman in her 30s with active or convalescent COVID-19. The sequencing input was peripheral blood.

Here the CDR3 DNA reads TGTGCCAGCTCACCTACTACAGGGGTGGTATATGAGCAGTTCTTC. It codes for CASSPTTGVVYEQFF. The gene calls are TRBV18 and TRBJ2-1, with 7 positions matching TRBD1. CDR1 and CDR2 from the germline V gene are KGHSH and LQKENI. V dropped 3 bases and J dropped 8; count of bases not matched to a gene: 10. CDR3 length equals 15 residues.